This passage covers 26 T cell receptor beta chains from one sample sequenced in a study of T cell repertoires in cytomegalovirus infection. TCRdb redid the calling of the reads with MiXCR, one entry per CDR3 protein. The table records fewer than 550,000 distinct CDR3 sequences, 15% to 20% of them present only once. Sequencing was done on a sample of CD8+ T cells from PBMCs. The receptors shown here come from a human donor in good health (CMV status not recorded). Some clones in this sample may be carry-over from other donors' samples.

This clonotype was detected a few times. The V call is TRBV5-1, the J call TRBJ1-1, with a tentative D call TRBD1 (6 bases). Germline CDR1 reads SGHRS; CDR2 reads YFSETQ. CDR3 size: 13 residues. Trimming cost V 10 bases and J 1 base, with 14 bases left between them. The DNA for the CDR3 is TGCGCCGGACGACGGGGGGCGAACACTGAAGCTTTCTTT. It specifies CAGRRGANTEAFF.

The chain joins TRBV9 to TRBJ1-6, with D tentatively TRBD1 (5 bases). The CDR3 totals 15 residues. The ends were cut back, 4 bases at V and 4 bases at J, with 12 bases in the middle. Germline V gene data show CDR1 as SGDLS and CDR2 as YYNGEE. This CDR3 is CASSPDSLYNSPLHF. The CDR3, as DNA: TGTGCCAGCAGCCCCGACAGTCTTTATAATTCACCCCTCCACTTT.

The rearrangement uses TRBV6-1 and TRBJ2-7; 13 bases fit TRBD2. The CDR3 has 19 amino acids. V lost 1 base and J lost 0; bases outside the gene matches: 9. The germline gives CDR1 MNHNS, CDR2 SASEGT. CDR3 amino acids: CASSEGPGLAGEHSYEQYF. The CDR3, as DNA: TGTGCCAGCAGTGAAGGACCCGGACTAGCGGGGGAGCACTCCTACGAGCAGTACTTC.

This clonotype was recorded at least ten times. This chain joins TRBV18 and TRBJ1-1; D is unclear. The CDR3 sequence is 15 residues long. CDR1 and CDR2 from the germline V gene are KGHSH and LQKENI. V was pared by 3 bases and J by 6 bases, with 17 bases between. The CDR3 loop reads CASSPAVKGFAEAFF. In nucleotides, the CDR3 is TGTGCCAGCTCACCGGCAGTTAAAGGTTTTGCTGAAGCTTTCTTT. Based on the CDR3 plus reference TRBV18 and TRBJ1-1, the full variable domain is NAGVMQNPRHLVRRRGQEARLRCSPMKGHSHVYWYRQLPEEGLKFMVYLQKENIIDESGMPKERFSAEFPKEGPSILRIQQVVRGDSAAYFCASSPAVKGFAEAFFGQGTRLTVV.

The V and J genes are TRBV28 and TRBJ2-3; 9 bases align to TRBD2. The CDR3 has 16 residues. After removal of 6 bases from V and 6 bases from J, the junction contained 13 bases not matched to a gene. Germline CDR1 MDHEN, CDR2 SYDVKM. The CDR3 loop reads CASRRPRREGPDTQYF. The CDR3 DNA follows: TGTGCCAGCAGAAGACCCCGGCGGGAGGGCCCGGATACGCAGTATTTT.

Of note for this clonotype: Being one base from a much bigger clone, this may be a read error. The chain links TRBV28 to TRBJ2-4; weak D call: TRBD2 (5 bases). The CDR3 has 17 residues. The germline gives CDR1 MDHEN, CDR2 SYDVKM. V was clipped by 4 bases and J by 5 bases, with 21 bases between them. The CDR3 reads CASSSILWTLNENIQYF. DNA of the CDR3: TGTGCCAGCAGTTCAATTCTATGGACTCTAAATGAAAACATTCAGTACTTC.

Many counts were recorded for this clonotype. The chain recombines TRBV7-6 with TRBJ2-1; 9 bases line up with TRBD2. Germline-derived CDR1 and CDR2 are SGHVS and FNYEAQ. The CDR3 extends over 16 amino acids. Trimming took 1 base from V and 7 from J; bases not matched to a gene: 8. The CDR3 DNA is TGTGCCAGCAGCTTAGAGTCTAGCGGGAACCAAAATGAGCAGTTCTTC. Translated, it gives CASSLESSGNQNEQFF.

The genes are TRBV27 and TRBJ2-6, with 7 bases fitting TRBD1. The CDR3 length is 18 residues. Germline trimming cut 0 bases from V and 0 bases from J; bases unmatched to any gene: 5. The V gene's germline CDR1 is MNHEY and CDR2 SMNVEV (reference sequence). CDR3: CASSLSGQTYSGANVLTF. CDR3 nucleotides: TGTGCCAGCAGTTTATCGGGACAGACCTACTCTGGGGCCAACGTCCTGACTTTC.

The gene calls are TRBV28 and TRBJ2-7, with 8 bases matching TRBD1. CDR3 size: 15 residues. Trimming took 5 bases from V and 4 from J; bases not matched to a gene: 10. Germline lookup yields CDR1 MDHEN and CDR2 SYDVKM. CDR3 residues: CASSPPARGRYEQYF. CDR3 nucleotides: TGTGCCAGCAGTCCCCCCGCCAGGGGGCGGTACGAGCAGTACTTC.

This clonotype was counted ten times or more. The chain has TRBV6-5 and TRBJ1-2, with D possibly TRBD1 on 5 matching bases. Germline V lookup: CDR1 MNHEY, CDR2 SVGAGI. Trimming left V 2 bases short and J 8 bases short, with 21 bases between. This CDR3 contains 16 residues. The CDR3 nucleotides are TGTGCCAGCAGTTACCGACAGACCCCGGAGGAGAGGGGCTACACCTTC. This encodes CASSYRQTPEERGYTF.

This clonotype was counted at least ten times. The CDR3: CASSHRSGTGYEQYF. CDR3 coding DNA: TGTGCCAGCAGTCACCGTTCCGGGACAGGCTACGAGCAGTACTTC. The chain carries TRBV6-1 and TRBJ2-7; 8 bases match TRBD1. Germline-derived CDR1 and CDR2 are MNHNS and SASEGT. The CDR3 consists of 15 residues. Trimming cost V 5 bases and J 3 bases; bases outside gene matches: 9.

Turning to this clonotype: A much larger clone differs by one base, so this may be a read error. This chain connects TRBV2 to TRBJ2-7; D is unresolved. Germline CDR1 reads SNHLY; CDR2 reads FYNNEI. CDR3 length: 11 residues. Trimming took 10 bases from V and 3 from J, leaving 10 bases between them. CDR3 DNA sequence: TGTGCCACGGGTCACAGCTACGAGCAGTACTTC. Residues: CATGHSYEQYF.

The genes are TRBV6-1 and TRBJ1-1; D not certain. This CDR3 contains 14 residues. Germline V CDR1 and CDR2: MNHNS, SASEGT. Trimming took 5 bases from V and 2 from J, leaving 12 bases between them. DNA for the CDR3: TGTGCCAGCAGTTCCGACAAGGGTAACACTGAAGCTTTCTTT. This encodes CASSSDKGNTEAFF.

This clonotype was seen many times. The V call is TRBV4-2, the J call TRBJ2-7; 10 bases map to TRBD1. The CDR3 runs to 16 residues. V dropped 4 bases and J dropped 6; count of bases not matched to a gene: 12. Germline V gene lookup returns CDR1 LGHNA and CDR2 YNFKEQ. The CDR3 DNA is TGTGCCAGCAGCCGCGGCGTTGGGACAGGGGAAAGCGAGCAGTACTTC. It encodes CASSRGVGTGESEQYF.

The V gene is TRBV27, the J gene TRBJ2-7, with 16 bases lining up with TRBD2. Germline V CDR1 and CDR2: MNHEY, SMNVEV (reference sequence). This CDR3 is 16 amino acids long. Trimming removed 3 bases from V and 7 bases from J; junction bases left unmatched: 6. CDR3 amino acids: CASSFGTSGRVEEQYF. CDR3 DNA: TGTGCCAGCAGTTTCGGGACTAGCGGGAGGGTGGAAGAGCAGTACTTC.

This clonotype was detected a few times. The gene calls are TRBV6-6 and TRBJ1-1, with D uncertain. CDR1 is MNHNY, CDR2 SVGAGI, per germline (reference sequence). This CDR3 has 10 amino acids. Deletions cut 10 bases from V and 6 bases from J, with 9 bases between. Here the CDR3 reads CATLRSEAFF. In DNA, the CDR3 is TGTGCCACACTGCGGTCTGAAGCTTTCTTT.

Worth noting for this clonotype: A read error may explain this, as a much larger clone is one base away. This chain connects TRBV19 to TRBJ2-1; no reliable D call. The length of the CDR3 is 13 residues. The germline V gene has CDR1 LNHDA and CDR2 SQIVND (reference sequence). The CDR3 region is CASSLPESNEKFF. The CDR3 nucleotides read TGTGCCAGTAGTCTCCCGGAATCAAATGAGAAGTTCTTC.

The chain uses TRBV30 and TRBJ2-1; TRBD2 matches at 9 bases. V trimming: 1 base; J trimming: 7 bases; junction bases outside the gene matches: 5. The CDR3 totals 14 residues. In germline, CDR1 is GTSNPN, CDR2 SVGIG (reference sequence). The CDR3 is CAWSGGRAGNEQFF. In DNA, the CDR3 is TGTGCCTGGAGTGGCGGGAGGGCCGGGAATGAGCAGTTCTTC.

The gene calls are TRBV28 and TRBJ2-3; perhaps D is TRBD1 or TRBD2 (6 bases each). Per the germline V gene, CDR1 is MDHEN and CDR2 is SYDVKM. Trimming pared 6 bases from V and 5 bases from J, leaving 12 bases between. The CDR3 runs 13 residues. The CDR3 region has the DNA TGTGCCAGCAGAAAAGAGGGGGGAGATACGCAGTATTTT. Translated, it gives CASRKEGGDTQYF.

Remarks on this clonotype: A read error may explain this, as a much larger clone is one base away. Here the CDR3 DNA reads TGTGCCATCAGTGAGTTAGGGAGGGGGCTTACTGAAGCTTTCTTT. Amino acid sequence: CAISELGRGLTEAFF. V usage is TRBV10-3 and J usage is TRBJ1-1, with 7 bases aligning to TRBD1. The germline CDR1 and CDR2 sequences are ENHRY and SYGVKD. The CDR3 sequence is 15 residues long. The V segment lost 1 base and the J segment 5 bases; nucleotides outside the gene matches: 7.

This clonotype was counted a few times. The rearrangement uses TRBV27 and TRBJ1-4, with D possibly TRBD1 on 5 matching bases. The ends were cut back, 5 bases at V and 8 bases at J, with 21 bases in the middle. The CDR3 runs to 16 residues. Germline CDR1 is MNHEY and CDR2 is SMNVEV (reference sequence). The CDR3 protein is CASSLLGTPGGEKLFF. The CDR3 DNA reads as TGTGCCAGCAGTCTTCTCGGGACCCCAGGCGGGGAAAAACTGTTTTTT.

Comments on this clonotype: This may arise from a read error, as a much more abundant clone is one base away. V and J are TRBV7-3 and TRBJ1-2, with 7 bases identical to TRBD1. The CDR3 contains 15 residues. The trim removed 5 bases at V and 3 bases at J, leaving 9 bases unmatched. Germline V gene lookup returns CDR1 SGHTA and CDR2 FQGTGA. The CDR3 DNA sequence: TGTGCCAGCAGCAGCAGGGCAGGGGGAGACTATGGCTACACCTTC. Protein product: CASSSRAGGDYGYTF.

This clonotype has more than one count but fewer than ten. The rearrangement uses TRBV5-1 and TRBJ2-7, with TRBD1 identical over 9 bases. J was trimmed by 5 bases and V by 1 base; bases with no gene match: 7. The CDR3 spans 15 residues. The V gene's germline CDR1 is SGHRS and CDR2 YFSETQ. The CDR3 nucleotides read TGCGCCAGCAGCTTGAGTGGGACAGGGCACCACGAGCAGTACTTC. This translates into CASSLSGTGHHEQYF.

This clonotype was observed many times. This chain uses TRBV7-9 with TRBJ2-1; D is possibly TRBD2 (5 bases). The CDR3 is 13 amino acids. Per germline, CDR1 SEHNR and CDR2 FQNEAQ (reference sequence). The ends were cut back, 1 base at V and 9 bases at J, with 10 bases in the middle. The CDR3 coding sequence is TGTGCCAGCAGCTTAGTTTTCGGGGTTGAGCAGTTCTTC. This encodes CASSLVFGVEQFF.

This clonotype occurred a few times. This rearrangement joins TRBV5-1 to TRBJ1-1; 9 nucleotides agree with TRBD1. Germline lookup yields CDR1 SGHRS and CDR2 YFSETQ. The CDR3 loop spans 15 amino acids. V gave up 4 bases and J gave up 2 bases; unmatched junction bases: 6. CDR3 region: CASSERQGVNTEAFF. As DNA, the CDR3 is TGCGCCAGCAGCGAACGACAGGGGGTAAACACTGAAGCTTTCTTT. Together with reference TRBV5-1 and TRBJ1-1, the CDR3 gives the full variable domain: KAGVTQTPRYLIKTRGQQVTLSCSPISGHRSVSWYQQTPGQGLQFLFEYFSETQRNKGNFPGRFSGRQFSNSRSEMNVSTLELGDSALYLCASSERQGVNTEAFFGQGTRLTVV.

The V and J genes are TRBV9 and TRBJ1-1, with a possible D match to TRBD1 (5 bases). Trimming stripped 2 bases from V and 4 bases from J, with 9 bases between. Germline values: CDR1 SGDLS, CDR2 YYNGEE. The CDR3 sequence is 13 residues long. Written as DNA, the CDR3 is TGTGCCAGCAGCGTCTGGGACGGCACTGAAGCTTTCTTT. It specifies CASSVWDGTEAFF.